This T cell receptor (beta chain) was identified in a study of Ad26.COV2.S vaccination and SARS-CoV-2 variants. As to treatment: about 20 received Ad26.COV2.S at low or high dose, single or two shots; about 5 received placebo; per-sample allocation not given. The investigators took samples on day 63 after the first vaccine or placebo injection. Whoever gave the sample was an adult aged 18-55 years in Boston. Assay: immunoSEQ multiplex PCR; the TCRdb copy retains only in-frame clones and omits some. The table records around 300,000 clones, almost 90% of them present only once. The CDR3 is made up of 16 amino acids. Germline CDR1 MNHEY, CDR2 SVGAGI. Trimming pared 4 bases from V and 1 base from J, leaving 16 bases between.

The source was peripheral blood, collected in a trial of Ad26.COV2.S vaccine versus placebo. The rearrangement uses TRBV6-5 and TRBJ1-1; unclear D gene. This TCR was sampled from a person aged 18 to 65 who received the Ad26.COV2.S COVID-19 vaccine or a placebo. The CDR3 region has the DNA TGTGCCAGCAGTTGGCCCCTAGAGGGATCGAACACTGAAGCTTTCTTT. Translated: CASSWPLEGSNTEAFF.